This T cell receptor (beta chain) was profiled in a study of CXCR3-negative and CXCR3-positive naive CD8 T cells. UMI-labeled 5' RACE TRB cDNA libraries were prepared from the cells. TCRdb re-analyzed the 5' RACE reads; it lists each CDR3 protein once, without DNA. The sample spans 5,000 to 5,500 distinct CDR3 sequences; the ten largest clones claim just over 2%. Sequencing was carried out using naive CXCR3- CD8+ T cells from blood. The sample's subset: CD45RO-CCR7+CD27+CD95- naive CD8+ T cells lacking CXCR3 (TNR3-). The receptor's source is a human donor in good health. Some clones in this sample may be carry-over from other donors' samples.

The CDR3: CASSLLGDTEAFF. V gene TRBV27 combines with J gene TRBJ1-1; TCRdb designates TRBD1, a call that cannot be tested without DNA. The CDR3 has 13 amino acids. The V gene's germline CDR1 is MNHEY and CDR2 SMNVEV (reference sequence).